Presented here are 13 T cell receptor beta chains from one specimen sequenced in a study of T cell repertoires in cytomegalovirus infection. One entry per CDR3 protein, called by TCRdb with MiXCR from the reads. This sample has nearly 70,000 distinct CDR3 sequences, with roughly 20% found just once. The antigens these receptors bind are not known. Sequencing was carried out using PBMCs, sequenced either directly or after in vitro stimulation (not recorded which). The receptors shown here come from a human donor in good health (CMV status not recorded). Some clones in this sample may be carry-over from other donors' samples.

This clonotype has only a few counts. The chain joins TRBV12-5 to TRBJ2-4; D not resolved. V was trimmed by 3 bases and J by 1 base, leaving 10 bases between them. The germline V gene has CDR1 LGHNT and CDR2 FRNRAP. The CDR3 length is 15 residues. The CDR3 region has the DNA TGTGCTAGTGGTTTTCGTTCTCAGGCCAAAAACATTCAGTACTTC. Its protein product is CASGFRSQAKNIQYF.

This clonotype has a count of ten or more. V and J are TRBV12-3 or TRBV12-4 and TRBJ2-6, with D possibly being TRBD1 (5 bases). Trimming stripped 8 bases from V and 2 bases from J, with 13 bases between. This CDR3 has 15 residues. CDR3 loop: CASSAPGPGANVLTF. DNA of the CDR3: TGTGCCAGCTCGGCTCCAGGGCCTGGGGCCAACGTCCTGACTTTC.

The CDR3 reads CASSLSSGANVLTF. As DNA, the CDR3 is TGTGCCAGCAGCTTGTCTTCTGGGGCCAACGTCCTGACTTTC. The chain carries TRBV7-9 and TRBJ2-6; D is uncertain. V lost 3 bases, J lost 1 base, and 4 bases lay in between. Per germline, CDR1 SEHNR and CDR2 FQNEAQ (reference sequence). CDR3 length: 14 residues.

CDR3 sequence (DNA): TGTGCCAGCAGCCCGGGGCCCTCCCAGGTCCACACTGAGCAGTTCTTC. Protein: CASSPGPSQVHTEQFF. This chain links TRBV7-6 with TRBJ2-1; TRBD1 or TRBD2 may be the D gene (5 bases each). Per germline, CDR1 SGHVS and CDR2 FNYEAQ. V lost 5 bases to trimming and J lost 9 bases, with 23 bases between them. The CDR3 extends over 16 amino acids.

This clonotype was found many times. This chain links TRBV12-3 or TRBV12-4 with TRBJ1-1, with a weak D call TRBD1 (5 bases). Between the trimmed V and J ends, which lost 1 base and 6 bases, there was a span of 18 bases. The CDR3 is made up of 16 amino acids. In DNA, the CDR3 is TGTGCCAGCAGTTTAGATAATCTTATCAGGGTTCCTGAAGCTTTCTTT. It translates to CASSLDNLIRVPEAFF.

In this sample, this clonotype turned up once. A much larger clonotype is one base distant, so this may be a read error. In this CDR3 the conserved last residue, phenylalanine or tryptophan, is missing, so a read error is likely. CDR3 DNA: TGTGCCAGCAGCTTAGCAGGGGGGACAGGGATCTATGGCTACACCTAC. Amino acids: CASSLAGGTGIYGYTY. The V call is TRBV7-2, the J call TRBJ1-2; 9 nucleotides match TRBD1. With 0 bases clipped from V and 4 bases from J, the junction kept 6 bases outside the gene matches. The CDR3 length is 16 residues. Germline CDR1 SGHTA, CDR2 FQGNSA.

This clonotype came up many times. This chain connects TRBV7-2 to TRBJ2-7, with 8 bases matching TRBD2. With V trimmed by 0 bases and J by 4 bases, 5 bases remained unmatched. The CDR3 totals 15 residues. Germline V lookup: CDR1 SGHTA, CDR2 FQGNSA. The chain's CDR3 is CASSLAGGRQYEQYF. CDR3 nucleotide sequence: TGTGCCAGCAGCTTAGCCGGCGGGAGGCAGTACGAGCAGTACTTC.

V gene TRBV6-2 or TRBV6-3 combines with J gene TRBJ2-5, with a weak D call TRBD1 (6 bases). Germline V CDR1 and CDR2: MNHEY, SVGEGT. The V and J ends lost 5 bases and 3 bases respectively, with 13 bases between them. CDR3 size: 14 residues. This CDR3 reads CASSAFTGKETQYF. DNA for the CDR3: TGTGCCAGCAGTGCTTTTACAGGGAAAGAGACCCAGTACTTC.

This clonotype was seen more than once but under ten times. The V and J genes are TRBV6-6 and TRBJ2-2; possible D gene TRBD1, 5 bases. Germline-derived CDR1 and CDR2 are MNHNY and SVGAGI (reference sequence). Deletions cut 6 bases from V and 1 base from J, with 9 bases between. CDR3 length: 14 amino acids. The CDR3 reads CASSSTVNTGELFF. The CDR3 bases are TGTGCCAGCAGCTCGACAGTGAACACCGGGGAGCTGTTTTTT.

This clonotype was detected many times. The chain carries TRBV7-2 and TRBJ2-5; D unclear. The germline V and J ends were trimmed by 0 bases and 4 bases, with 3 bases remaining between them. From germline, CDR1 is SGHTA and CDR2 FQGNSA. The CDR3 runs 12 residues. The CDR3 DNA sequence: TGTGCCAGCAGCTTAGCGGGAGAGACCCAGTACTTC. Translating it yields CASSLAGETQYF.

The sample holds a few counts of this clonotype. The chain uses TRBV10-3 and TRBJ2-3, with D maybe TRBD2 (6 bases). This CDR3 has 15 amino acids. CDR1 is ENHRY, CDR2 SYGVKD, per germline. Between the trimmed V and J ends, which lost 3 bases and 4 bases, there was a span of 14 bases. The CDR3 protein is CAISELALGADTQYF. CDR3 DNA sequence: TGTGCCATCAGTGAACTAGCACTCGGGGCAGATACGCAGTATTTT.

This clonotype was counted ten times or more. The chain links TRBV11-2 to TRBJ2-5; TRBD1 aligns across 8 bases. The CDR3 runs to 14 residues. V shed 5 bases, J shed 2 bases, and the junction held 4 bases outside the gene matches. Looked up from germline, CDR1 is SGHAT and CDR2 is FQNNGV. For the CDR3, the DNA is TGTGCCAGCAGCCCGGGACAGGCGCAAGAGACCCAGTACTTC. Amino acid sequence: CASSPGQAQETQYF.

V usage is TRBV19 and J usage is TRBJ2-2, with 7 bases aligning to TRBD2. This CDR3 spans 15 amino acids. Germline CDR1 is LNHDA and CDR2 is SQIVND (reference sequence). Trimming took 5 bases from V and 1 from J; bases not matched to a gene: 4. The CDR3 sequence is CASSGLAVNTGELFF. CDR3 in DNA: TGTGCCAGTAGTGGGCTAGCGGTGAACACCGGGGAGCTGTTTTTT.